Here is one T cell receptor (beta chain) with its context. Each PCR replicate from the sorted subsets contained about 210 ng DNA, which is about 31,000 T cell genomes. Original processing notes: With immunoSEQ giving junction-only sequences and no quality scores, filtering differed. TCRdb's copy holds only in-frame clones and misses some; the assay was immunoSEQ multiplex PCR. The V and J calls and clone size were taken over from that table, and D and trimming were inferred from the DNA. The table shows 90,000 to 120,000 clones, with approximately 65% occurring only once. The source of the sample is a study of shared clonotypes between healthy human individuals. The germline gives CDR1 LNHDA, CDR2 SQIVND (reference sequence). The CDR3 consists of 15 residues. V lost 1 base, J lost 2 bases, and 10 bases lay in between.

Sequencing was carried out using memory CD8+ T cells sorted from blood. Subset: CD45RO+ cells pooled with CCR7-negative TemRA cells. This receptor was obtained from a woman aged 25 to 39 in good health. The V gene is TRBV19, the J gene TRBJ2-3; D is ambiguous. CDR3 sequence: CASSIAQPYTDTQYF. The CDR3 nucleotides read TGTGCCAGTAGTATAGCTCAGCCTTACACAGATACGCAGTATTTT.